These T cell receptor beta chains were read from a single sample in a study of blood T cell repertoires in COVID-19. Assay used: immunoSEQ multiplex PCR; TCRdb lists only in-frame clones, some missing. The table shows about 330,000 clones, with roughly 88% occurring only once. Sequenced material: peripheral blood. Every receptor here comes from a woman in her forties or fifties with active or convalescent COVID-19. Each CDR3 is given with its conserved first and last residue. D genes are given only for firm matches. Some rows have no size entry. The others give once, few or many, or a class for an expanded clone.

TRBV19	NA	NA	TRBJ1-4	CASSVSRVTNEKLFF	TGTGCCAGTAGTGTCTCCAGGGTGACTAATGAAAAACTGTTTTTT
TRBV7-3	NA	NA	TRBJ2-1	CASSLKGSSYNEQFF	TGTGCCAGCAGCTTAAAAGGGAGCTCCTACAATGAGCAGTTCTTC
TRBV2	NA	TRBD1	TRBJ1-2	CASSEDRWSYGYTF	TGTGCCAGCAGCGAGGACAGGTGGTCCTATGGCTACACCTTC
TRBV6-5	NA	TRBD1	TRBJ1-1	CASSYFGTGSNTEAFF	TGTGCCAGCAGTTACTTCGGGACAGGGTCCAACACTGAAGCTTTCTTT
TRBV11-3	once	NA	TRBJ1-1	CASSSKTGGEAFF	TGTGCCAGCAGCTCCAAAACGGGGGGTGAAGCTTTCTTT
TRBV30	NA	NA	TRBJ1-3	CAWSATISGNTIYF	TGTGCCTGGAGTGCGACTATCTCTGGAAACACCATATATTTT
TRBV7-9	NA	NA	TRBJ2-5	CASSLALADGETQYF	TGTGCCAGCAGCTTAGCGTTAGCTGATGGGGAGACCCAGTACTTC
TRBV7-8	NA	NA	TRBJ2-3	CASAGAGTDTQYF	TGTGCAAGCGCGGGGGCCGGCACAGATACGCAGTATTTT
TRBV21-1	NA	NA	TRBJ1-2	CASSLQGTVAKKGYTF	TGTGCCAGCAGCCTTCAAGGGACAGTGGCCAAAAAGGGCTACACCTTC
TRBV3-1/TRBV3-2	NA	NA	TRBJ2-7	CASSQDTGATFYEQYF	TGTGCCAGCAGCCAAGACACGGGTGCAACCTTCTACGAGCAGTACTTC
TRBV2	NA	NA	TRBJ1-1	CARTREVGTEAFF	TGTGCCAGGACCAGGGAGGTGGGCACTGAAGCTTTCTTT
TRBV19	NA	TRBD1	TRBJ1-4	CASSRTGGQASNEKLFF	TGTGCCAGTAGTCGGACAGGGGGCCAGGCTTCTAATGAAAAACTGTTTTTT
TRBV6-2/TRBV6-3	NA	TRBD2	TRBJ2-7	CASSYPRSGGTYEQYF	TGTGCCAGCAGTTACCCTAGGAGCGGGGGAACCTACGAGCAGTACTTC
TRBV7-2	NA	NA	TRBJ2-1	CASSPGESSYNEQFF	TGTGCCAGCAGTCCGGGGGAAAGCTCCTACAATGAGCAGTTCTTC
TRBV5-5	once	NA	TRBJ2-6	CASSSEETPSGANVLTF	TGTGCCAGCAGCAGCGAAGAAACTCCCTCTGGGGCCAACGTCCTGACTTTC
TRBV6-5	NA	NA	TRBJ2-7	CASSSGQFPSSYEQYF	TGTGCCAGCAGTTCAGGACAGTTCCCTAGCTCCTACGAGCAGTACTTC
TRBV5-1	NA	NA	TRBJ2-7	CASSLRSPVSTDYEQYF	TGCGCCAGCAGCCTACGATCCCCCGTATCGACAGACTACGAGCAGTACTTC
TRBV18	NA	NA	TRBJ1-4	CASSPGGSNEKLFF	TGTGCCAGCTCACCGGGGGGGAGTAATGAAAAACTGTTTTTT
TRBV7-9	few	TRBD1	TRBJ1-4	CASSTDRGDEKLFF	TGTGCCAGCAGCACCGACAGGGGTGACGAAAAACTGTTTTTT
TRBV11-2	once	NA	TRBJ2-5	CASSLEGGGLEETQYF	TGTGCCAGCAGCTTAGAGGGAGGGGGGCTTGAGGAGACCCAGTACTTC